The clone carrying this T cell receptor (beta chain) has just a few counts. Its antigen is still unknown. These data originate in a study of early T cells in non-severe SARS-CoV-2 infection. General study points: VDJdb matching, biased toward anti-spike CD8 responses, missed private and CD4 specificities.

Per the germline V gene, CDR1 is LGHDT and CDR2 is YNNKEL (reference sequence). This CDR3 has 15 amino acids. V lost 6 bases, J lost 2 bases, and 8 bases stayed unmatched. TCRdb reprocessed the 5' RACE reads with MiXCR, giving one entry per CDR3 protein. Found here are some 110,000 distinct CDR3 sequences, approximately 15% of them singletons; the top ten hold about a fifth. The chain carries TRBV3-1 and TRBJ1-2, with 8 bases lining up with TRBD1. What was sequenced was whole blood. The TCR sequence derives from an adult who was a healthcare worker with PCR-confirmed SARS-CoV-2 infection or an uninfected control (not recorded which). The CDR3 here is CASSTGQGANYGYTF. In DNA, the CDR3 is TGTGCCAGCAGTACTGGACAGGGTGCGAACTATGGCTACACCTTC.